Shown below are 31 T cell receptor beta chains from a single sample sequenced in a study of blood T cell repertoires in COVID-19. Here immunoSEQ multiplex PCR was the method, and the copy in TCRdb shows in-frame clones only, minus some. The sample shows roughly 500,000 clones, roughly nine tenths of them seen only once. Material for sequencing was PBMCs or T cells enriched from blood (not recorded which). The source is a woman aged 60-70 years who had recovered from COVID-19.

The chain carries TRBV6-5 and TRBJ1-4; D is possibly TRBD1 (5 bases). V shed 3 bases and J shed 4 bases, with 12 bases lying between them. This CDR3 spans 15 amino acids. CDR1 is MNHEY, CDR2 SVGAGI, per germline. CDR3 sequence reads: CASSYSTDSNEKLFF. Here the CDR3 DNA reads TGTGCCAGCAGTTATTCGACAGACAGTAATGAAAAACTGTTTTTT.

The rearrangement uses TRBV3-1 (or the pseudogene TRBV3-2) and TRBJ1-3, with 7 bases identical to TRBD1. Germline loops: CDR1 LGHDT, CDR2 YNNKEL (reference sequence). V was pared by 5 bases and J by 1 base, with 14 bases of the junction left unmatched. The CDR3 loop spans 18 amino acids. CDR3: CASSNDRALEYSGNTIYF. The CDR3 nucleotides are TGTGCCAGCAGCAATGACAGGGCTTTAGAATATTCTGGAAACACCATATATTTT.

The genes are TRBV7-2 and TRBJ2-7; TRBD1 matches 8 bases. Germline V gene sequence: CDR1 SGHTA, CDR2 FQGNSA. The CDR3 length is 15 residues. After removal of 5 bases from V and 2 bases from J, the junction contained 8 bases not matched to a gene. The CDR3: CASSPWGQATYEQYF. The CDR3 coding sequence is TGTGCCAGCAGCCCATGGGGACAGGCGACCTACGAGCAGTACTTC.

The chain links TRBV6-5 to TRBJ2-2; 11 bases align to TRBD1. Germline V gene lookup returns CDR1 MNHEY and CDR2 SVGAGI. The CDR3 covers 16 residues. Trimming at V came to 4 bases and at J to 6 bases, leaving 7 bases not matched to a gene. CDR3 sequence reads: CASSSRTGGKAGELFF. CDR3 nucleotide sequence: TGTGCCAGCAGTTCCCGGACAGGGGGCAAGGCCGGGGAGCTGTTTTTT.

The V call is TRBV5-4, the J call TRBJ1-1, with TRBD1 identical over 9 bases. Germline CDR1 SGHNT, CDR2 YYREEE (reference sequence). There are 15 residues in the CDR3. V dropped 4 bases and J dropped 4; count of bases not matched to a gene: 8. The CDR3 region is CASSLGQGSSTEAFF. CDR3 sequence (DNA): TGTGCCAGCAGCCTCGGACAGGGGTCGAGCACTGAAGCTTTCTTT. The whole variable domain, filled in from reference TRBV5-4 and TRBJ1-1, reads ETGVTQSPTHLIKTRGQQVTLRCSSQSGHNTVSWYQQALGQGPQFIFQYYREEENGRGNFPPRFSGLQFPNYSSELNVNALELDDSALYLCASSLGQGSSTEAFFGQGTRLTVV.

The V and J genes are TRBV6-5 and TRBJ1-6; 9 bases align to TRBD1. V was pared by 7 bases and J by 10 bases, with 11 bases of the junction left unmatched. Germline lookup yields CDR1 MNHEY and CDR2 SVGAGI. The CDR3 is made up of 15 amino acids. The CDR3 reads CASIRTGGQLSPLHF. As DNA, the CDR3 is TGTGCCAGCATCCGAACAGGGGGCCAACTCTCACCCCTCCACTTT.

The chain recombines TRBV19 with TRBJ2-5; no clear D gene. The CDR3 is 11 amino acids. V was shortened by 3 bases and J by 5 bases, with 4 bases between the two germline ends. CDR1 LNHDA and CDR2 SQIVND come from the germline V gene (reference sequence). The CDR3 reads CASSMSETQYF. The CDR3 nucleotides are TGTGCCAGTAGTATGTCTGAGACCCAGTACTTC. Filled out from reference TRBV19 and TRBJ2-5, the complete variable domain reads DGGITQSPKYLFRKEGQNVTLSCEQNLNHDAMYWYRQDPGQGLRLIYYSQIVNDFQKGDIAEGYSVSREKKESFPLTVTSAQKNPTAFYLCASSMSETQYFGPGTRLLVL.

The rearrangement uses TRBV7-5 and TRBJ1-6; the table assigns TRBD1, which was not confirmed against the DNA. TRBV7-5 is annotated as a pseudogene. This CDR3 spans 15 amino acids. The CDR3 region is CARSLGRAGNSPLHF. In nucleotides, the CDR3 is TGTGCCAGAAGCTTGGGCAGGGCCGGAAATTCACCCCTCCACTTT.

This clone was observed a few times. This rearrangement joins TRBV7-2 to TRBJ1-1; tentatively, D is TRBD1 (6 bases). The germline CDR1 and CDR2 sequences are SGHTA and FQGNSA. Trimming took 1 base from V and 5 from J, leaving 11 bases between them. CDR3 length: 14 residues. Here the CDR3 DNA reads TGTGCCAGCAGCTTAGACTGGGGGCGGACTGAAGCTTTCTTT. It specifies CASSLDWGRTEAFF.

The chain uses TRBV19 and TRBJ1-1, with D uncertain. The germline V gene has CDR1 LNHDA and CDR2 SQIVND (reference sequence). Trimming took 1 base from V and 7 from J, leaving 7 bases between them. This CDR3 contains 12 residues. The CDR3 spells CASSIGQNEAFF. The CDR3 DNA reads as TGTGCCAGTAGTATAGGTCAGAATGAAGCTTTCTTT.

The chain uses TRBV5-1 and TRBJ1-1, with D possibly TRBD1 on 5 matching bases. V lost 0 bases and J 5 bases, leaving 17 bases between the germline ends. The CDR3 has 16 amino acids. Germline lookup yields CDR1 SGHRS and CDR2 YFSETQ. The CDR3 DNA follows: TGCGCCAGCAGCTTGGGGGGCACAAGCGTTGGAACTGAAGCTTTCTTT. It translates to CASSLGGTSVGTEAFF.

The rearrangement joins TRBV7-8 to TRBJ2-3; D unresolved. Trimming removed 1 base at V and 10 bases at J, with 9 bases between. The CDR3 sequence is 12 residues long. Germline CDR1 SGHVS, CDR2 FQNEAQ. CDR3 DNA sequence: TGTGCCAGCAGCTTAGATTACGACTCGCAGTATTTT. Its translation: CASSLDYDSQYF.

The gene calls are TRBV4-1 and TRBJ1-6; D is undetermined. In germline, CDR1 is MGHRA, CDR2 YSYEKL. CDR3 length equals 13 residues. V was shortened by 3 bases and J by 8 bases, with 8 bases between the two germline ends. The CDR3 region has the DNA TGCGCCAGCAGCCAGTACCGGGATTCACCCCTCCACTTT. It translates to CASSQYRDSPLHF.

The gene calls are TRBV28 and TRBJ2-2; 15 bases map to TRBD2. The CDR3 is 18 amino acids. Germline CDR1 reads MDHEN; CDR2 reads SYDVKM. V shed 5 bases, J shed 8 bases, and the junction held 12 bases outside the gene matches. CDR3: CASSPTPGTSGGRGELFF. DNA for the CDR3: TGTGCCAGCAGTCCTACCCCCGGGACTAGCGGGGGGAGAGGGGAGCTGTTTTTT.

In its sample, this clone was seen a few times. The chain links TRBV30 to TRBJ2-2; D may be TRBD2 (6 bases). Trimming removed 0 bases at V and 5 bases at J, with 7 bases between. This CDR3 is built from 13 residues. The V gene's germline CDR1 is GTSNPN and CDR2 SVGIG (reference sequence). The CDR3 region is CAWSVRETGELFF. CDR3 DNA sequence: TGTGCCTGGAGTGTTCGGGAGACCGGGGAGCTGTTTTTT.

The chain carries TRBV30 and TRBJ2-2, with D possibly being TRBD2 (6 bases). From germline, CDR1 is GTSNPN and CDR2 SVGIG (reference sequence). V lost 0 bases, J lost 5 bases, and 16 bases lay in between. The CDR3 runs to 16 residues. The CDR3 region is CAWSVLLGGVTGELFF. As DNA, the CDR3 is TGTGCCTGGAGTGTACTTTTGGGAGGAGTTACCGGGGAGCTGTTTTTT.

The sample holds a few counts of this clone. The chain couples TRBV18 to TRBJ2-7; the D gene is possibly TRBD1 (6 bases). The CDR3 contains 15 residues. The V end lost 0 bases, the J end lost 1 base, and 10 bases lay between the germline ends. The germline CDR1 and CDR2 sequences are KGHSH and LQKENI. Here the CDR3 reads CASSPPSQGSYEQYF. The CDR3, as DNA: TGTGCCAGCTCACCACCTTCTCAGGGGTCCTACGAGCAGTACTTC. The whole variable domain, remainder taken from reference TRBV18 and TRBJ2-7, is NAGVMQNPRHLVRRRGQEARLRCSPMKGHSHVYWYRQLPEEGLKFMVYLQKENIIDESGMPKERFSAEFPKEGPSILRIQQVVRGDSAAYFCASSPPSQGSYEQYFGPGTRLTVT.

The chain joins TRBV5-1 to TRBJ2-1; 8 bases are a match to TRBD1. The junction had 7 bases not matched to a gene; V was cut back by 4 bases and J by 4 bases. The CDR3 consists of 15 residues. Germline CDR1 is SGHRS and CDR2 is YFSETQ. In DNA form, the CDR3 reads TGCGCCAGCAGCATAGACAGGGGAAGATACAATGAGCAGTTCTTC. Encoded protein: CASSIDRGRYNEQFF.

V gene TRBV30 combines with J gene TRBJ1-3, with a weak D call TRBD1 (6 bases). Germline V CDR1 and CDR2: GTSNPN, SVGIG (reference sequence). The V end was cut by 3 bases, the J end by 2 bases, with 11 bases between. The CDR3 contains 14 residues. The CDR3 loop is CAWREQGPGNTIYF. Here the CDR3 DNA reads TGTGCCTGGAGGGAACAGGGCCCTGGAAACACCATATATTTT.

V is TRBV12-1 and J is TRBJ2-7; TRBD1, as called in the table, went unchecked against the DNA. TRBV12-1 represents a pseudogene. This CDR3 has 14 amino acids. This CDR3 reads CAGPIGDRVNEQYV. The CDR3 DNA follows: TGTGCCGGTCCGATCGGGGACAGGGTGAACGAGCAGTACGTC.

This chain connects TRBV28 to TRBJ2-3; 12 nucleotides align to TRBD2. The trim removed 8 bases at V and 8 bases at J, leaving 8 bases unmatched. The CDR3 spans 14 residues. From germline, CDR1 is MDHEN and CDR2 SYDVKM. The CDR3 DNA is TGTGCCAGCCGTTCTAGCGGGGGGGCGGGTACGCAGTATTTT. Amino acids: CASRSSGGAGTQYF.

J is TRBJ2-7 and V is TRBV7-9; tentative D call: TRBD2 (6 bases). Trimming removed 5 bases from V and 0 bases from J, with 11 bases in between. Looked up from germline, CDR1 is SEHNR and CDR2 is FQNEAQ (reference sequence). CDR3 length: 14 amino acids. The CDR3 DNA is TGTGCCAGCAGCCCGGGACTCGCCTCCTACGAGCAGTACTTC. Its protein product is CASSPGLASYEQYF.

This clone was counted between two and nine times. The rearrangement joins TRBV24-1 to TRBJ1-5, with 9 bases that match TRBD1. The CDR3 spans 15 residues. V dropped 4 bases and J dropped 7; count of bases not matched to a gene: 7. Germline V gene sequence: CDR1 KGHDR, CDR2 SFDVKD. The DNA of the CDR3 is TGTGCCACCAGTGAGGGACAGGGCATTTACCAGCCCCAGCATTTT. Amino acids: CATSEGQGIYQPQHF.

This clone was seen just once. The chain has TRBV2 and TRBJ1-4, with 11 bases fitting TRBD1. CDR1 SNHLY and CDR2 FYNNEI come from the germline V gene. V shed 6 bases, J shed 7 bases, and the junction held 7 bases outside the gene matches. CDR3 length: 15 amino acids. The CDR3 DNA reads as TGTGCCAGCAGGGGACAGGGGGTGGCTACTGAAAAACTGTTTTTT. Protein product: CASRGQGVATEKLFF.

This rearrangement joins TRBV24-1 to TRBJ1-5; D ambiguous. Between the trimmed V and J ends, which lost 5 bases and 9 bases, there was a span of 10 bases. Per the germline V gene, CDR1 is KGHDR and CDR2 is SFDVKD. This CDR3 contains 12 residues. CDR3 coding DNA: TGTGCCACCAGTGTGCCCCTCGGGCCCCAGCATTTT. Protein: CATSVPLGPQHF.

The chain combines TRBV6-5 with TRBJ1-2; D perhaps matches TRBD1 (6 bases). The CDR3 runs to 13 residues. Trimming cost V 5 bases and J 5 bases, with 12 bases left between them. Germline CDR1 is MNHEY and CDR2 is SVGAGI. The DNA for the CDR3 is TGTGCCAGCAGTACAGGGTTAGGGTATGGCTACACCTTC. This encodes CASSTGLGYGYTF.

This rearrangement joins TRBV2 to TRBJ1-6; 9 bases align to TRBD1. CDR1 is SNHLY and CDR2 is FYNNEI in the germline V gene. This CDR3 region has 14 residues. V lost 4 bases to trimming and J lost 7 bases; unmatched junction nucleotides: 2. The CDR3 DNA follows: TGTGCCAGCAGTGGGACAGGGGTAAATTCACCCCTCCACTTT. Amino acid sequence: CASSGTGVNSPLHF.

The chain carries TRBV3-1 (or the pseudogene TRBV3-2) and TRBJ2-1; TRBD2 aligns across 8 bases. Germline V lookup: CDR1 LGHDT, CDR2 YNNKEL (reference sequence). With 1 base clipped from V and 9 bases from J, the junction kept 11 bases outside the gene matches. The CDR3 sequence is 16 residues long. The CDR3 DNA sequence: TGTGCCAGCAGCCAAGCCGGGGGGGGGCCGTTTGGTGAGCAGTTCTTC. This sequence encodes CASSQAGGGPFGEQFF.

The V gene is TRBV11-2, the J gene TRBJ2-7; TRBD2 matches at 9 bases. V trimming: 1 base; J trimming: 5 bases; junction bases outside the gene matches: 6. The CDR3 runs to 15 residues. CDR1 and CDR2 (germline): SGHAT, FQNNGV. The CDR3 DNA reads as TGTGCCAGCAGCTTAGGTGGACTAGCGCAGCACGAGCAGTACTTC. Encoded protein: CASSLGGLAQHEQYF. Filled out from reference TRBV11-2 and TRBJ2-7, the complete variable domain reads EAGVAQSPRYKIIEKRQSVAFWCNPISGHATLYWYQQILGQGPKLLIQFQNNGVVDDSQLPKDRFSAERLKGVDSTLKIQPAKLEDSAVYLCASSLGGLAQHEQYFGPGTRLTVT.

This rearrangement joins TRBV7-9 to TRBJ2-7; TRBD1 aligns across 7 bases. Germline V gene lookup returns CDR1 SEHNR and CDR2 FQNEAQ (reference sequence). The CDR3 is made up of 14 amino acids. The J segment lost 2 bases and the V segment lost 4 bases, leaving 5 bases of the junction unmatched. The CDR3 region is CASSSRTGAYEQYF. For the CDR3, the DNA is TGTGCCAGCAGCTCCCGGACAGGTGCCTACGAGCAGTACTTC.

V is TRBV5-1 and J is TRBJ2-1; D is uncertain. V lost 2 bases and J 4 bases, leaving 16 bases between the germline ends. The CDR3 is 16 residues long. Germline assignment: CDR1 SGHRS and CDR2 YFSETQ. For the CDR3, the DNA is TGCGCCAGCAGCTTCGTTTTCTCACAGCCTTACAATGAGCAGTTCTTC. Its translation is CASSFVFSQPYNEQFF.